This T cell receptor (beta chain) was sequenced for a study of metastatic and nonmetastatic thyroid tumors. Overall study context: Repertoires from malignant and benign thyroid patients were compared across blood and tumor or nodule tissue.

This clone was seen only a few times. Among the patients, none had received any treatment before thyroid surgery. The CDR3 is 15 residues long. Germline V lookup: CDR1 DFQATT, CDR2 SNEGSKA (reference sequence). The V and J ends lost 6 bases and 0 bases, in that order; junction bases with no gene match: 7. Original analysis: A papillary thyroid cancer distant-metastasis classifier was built from CDR3 differences across clinicopathological groups. TCRdb used MiXCR to call clones anew from the PCR reads. For this entry, the V and J calls and clone size follow TCRdb and not the study's own pipeline. The table records some 41,000 clones, approximately 3% of them present only once.

Sequencing was performed on blood. V and J are TRBV20-1 and TRBJ2-7; the match to TRBD2 covers 11 bases. This TCR was sampled from a female donor with papillary thyroid cancer or a benign thyroid nodule (not recorded which). Some clones in this sample may be carry-over from other donors' samples. The CDR3 region is CSARGLAVSSYEQYF. The CDR3 nucleotides read TGCAGTGCCCGGGGACTAGCGGTCTCCTCCTACGAGCAGTACTTC.